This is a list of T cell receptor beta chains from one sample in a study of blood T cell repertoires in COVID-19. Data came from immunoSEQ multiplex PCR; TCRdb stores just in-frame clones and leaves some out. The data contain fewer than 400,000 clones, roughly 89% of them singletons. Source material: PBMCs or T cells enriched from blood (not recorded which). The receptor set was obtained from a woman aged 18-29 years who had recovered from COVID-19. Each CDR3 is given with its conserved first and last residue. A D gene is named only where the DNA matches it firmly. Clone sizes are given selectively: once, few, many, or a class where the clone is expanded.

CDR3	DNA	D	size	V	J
CASSSIYETGLPPTGELFF	TGTGCCAGCAGCTCGATTTACGAAACTGGACTCCCTCCCACCGGGGAGCTGTTTTTT	-	-	TRBV5-6	TRBJ2-2
CASSLVQGGMAQHF	TGTGCCAGCAGCTTAGTCCAGGGCGGGATGGCCCAGCATTTT	-	-	TRBV7-6	TRBJ1-5
CASSLAAGNTEAFF	TGTGCCAGCAGCTTAGCAGCAGGGAACACTGAAGCTTTCTTT	-	-	TRBV7-2	TRBJ1-1
CASSQVPGQGGANYGYTF	TGTGCCAGCAGCCAAGTCCCGGGACAGGGGGGAGCTAACTATGGCTACACCTTC	TRBD1	-	TRBV4-2	TRBJ1-2
CASSQGLAGGFPTQYF	TGTGCCAGCAGCCAAGGTCTAGCGGGGGGATTCCCTACGCAGTATTTT	TRBD2	once	TRBV3-1/TRBV3-2	TRBJ2-3
CASSLASDYGYTF	TGCGCCAGCAGCTTGGCGAGCGACTATGGCTACACCTTC	-	-	TRBV5-1	TRBJ1-2
CASSYEEIGHHQPQHF	TGTGCCAGCAGTTACGAGGAGATCGGCCACCATCAGCCCCAGCATTTT	-	-	TRBV6-2/TRBV6-3	TRBJ1-5
CASSVQRGEDTQYF	TGCGCCAGCAGTGTACAGCGGGGGGAGGATACGCAGTATTTT	TRBD2	many	TRBV10-2	TRBJ2-3
CSVVLAGGSYEQYF	TGCAGCGTTGTGTTAGCGGGAGGGTCCTACGAGCAGTACTTC	TRBD2	-	TRBV29-1	TRBJ2-7
CASSVRSRDNTQYF	TGTGCCAGCAGCGTAAGAAGCCGGGATAATACGCAGTATTTT	-	-	TRBV7-2	TRBJ2-3
CASSPDSRRTRTPQREKLFF	TGTGCCAGCAGCCCCGATTCCCGGAGGACTCGGACTCCTCAGAGGGAAAAACTGTTTTTT	-	-	TRBV28	TRBJ1-4
CAISEVGQGEGEQFF	TGTGCCATCAGTGAGGTGGGACAGGGGGAGGGTGAGCAGTTCTTC	TRBD1	few	TRBV10-3	TRBJ2-1
CASSSGQGLYYGYTF	TGTGCCAGCAGTTCAGGACAGGGCCTATACTATGGCTACACCTTC	TRBD1	-	TRBV2	TRBJ1-2
CASGQGGNTEAFF	TGTGCCAGCGGCCAAGGGGGAAACACTGAAGCTTTCTTT	-	once	TRBV9	TRBJ1-1
CASSRNWALRDNEQFF	TGTGCCAGCAGCCGAAACTGGGCACTCAGGGACAATGAGCAGTTCTTC	-	-	TRBV11-1	TRBJ2-1
CAWSADRWSGNTIYF	TGTGCCTGGAGCGCGGACAGGTGGTCTGGAAACACCATATATTTT	TRBD1	few	TRBV30	TRBJ1-3
CASSVAPIRDTEQFF	TGTGCCAGCAGCGTAGCCCCAATCCGGGACACTGAGCAGTTCTTC	-	once	TRBV9	TRBJ2-1
CASTSGTEIRAFF	TGTGCCAGCACCAGTGGGACAGAAATCAGAGCTTTCTTT	TRBD1	-	TRBV5-8	TRBJ1-1
CASSPGVGQPQHF	TGTGCCAGCAGCCCAGGGGTTGGGCAGCCCCAGCATTTT	-	few	TRBV3-1/TRBV3-2	TRBJ1-5
CASSLVRVGNTEAFF	TGTGCCAGCAGCTTAGTGAGGGTGGGGAACACTGAAGCTTTCTTT	-	-	TRBV7-8	TRBJ1-1
CSASGQVYSNQPQHF	TGCAGTGCTAGTGGACAGGTATATAGCAATCAGCCCCAGCATTTT	TRBD1	-	TRBV20-1	TRBJ1-5
CASSPVLGLTGELFF	TGTGCCAGCAGCCCCGTACTAGGGTTAACCGGGGAGCTGTTTTTT	-	-	TRBV3-1/TRBV3-2	TRBJ2-2
CASSQDGTSGSYEQYF	TGTGCCAGCAGCCAAGATGGGACTAGCGGCTCCTACGAGCAGTACTTC	TRBD2	once	TRBV4-2	TRBJ2-7
CASSLVNRGRTEAFF	TGTGCCAGCAGCTTAGTCAACAGGGGGCGGACTGAAGCTTTCTTT	TRBD1	few	TRBV7-8	TRBJ1-1
CASSKVLPYDEQGENQPQHF	TGTGCCAGCAGCAAAGTCCTTCCCTACGATGAACAGGGAGAAAATCAGCCCCAGCATTTT	-	-	TRBV21-1	TRBJ1-5
CASSPRTSGGSDTQYF	TGTGCCAGCAGTCCGAGGACTAGCGGGGGATCAGATACGCAGTATTTT	TRBD2	-	TRBV27	TRBJ2-3
CASSQDRGDTQYF	TGCGCCAGCAGCCAAGACAGAGGGGATACGCAGTATTTT	-	-	TRBV4-3	TRBJ2-3
CASSFTAGETQYF	TGTGCCAGCAGTTTCACAGCGGGAGAGACCCAGTACTTC	-	-	TRBV28	TRBJ2-5